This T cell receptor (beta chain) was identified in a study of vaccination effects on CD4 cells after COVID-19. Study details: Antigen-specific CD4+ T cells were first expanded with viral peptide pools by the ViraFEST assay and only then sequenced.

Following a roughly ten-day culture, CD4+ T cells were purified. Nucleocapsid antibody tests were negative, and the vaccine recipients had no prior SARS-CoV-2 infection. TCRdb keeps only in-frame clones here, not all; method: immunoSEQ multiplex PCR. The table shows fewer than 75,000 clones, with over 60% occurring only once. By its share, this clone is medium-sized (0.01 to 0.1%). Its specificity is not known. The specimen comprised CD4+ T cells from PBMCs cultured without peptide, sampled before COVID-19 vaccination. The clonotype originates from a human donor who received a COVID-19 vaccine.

Here the CDR3 reads CASSRESVGEQYV. DNA of the CDR3: TGTGCCAGCTCACGGGAAAGTGTAGGAGAGCAGTACGTC. J is TRBJ2-7 and V is TRBV18; D ambiguous. This CDR3 is built from 13 residues. Trimming took 4 bases from V and 7 from J, leaving 14 bases between them. Germline values: CDR1 KGHSH, CDR2 LQKENI.